These 22 T cell receptor beta chains came from one sample sequenced in a study of cytomegalovirus exposure and HLA in healthy donors (dated by TCRdb to the late 2010s). Library creation used the immunoSEQ multiplex PCR assay. For the multiplex PCR, a mixture combining 60 forward primers for TCR Vbeta segments and 13 reverse primers for TCR Jbeta segments was used. Sourced from immuneACCESS, this table was stored by TCRdb with only in-frame sequences that have V and J called. A share of the clones is absent; for the studies checked, an unresolved V gene accounts for under half, and the remainder has no known explanation. Recorded for this sample are 150,000 to 200,000 clones; 80% of them occurred a single time. Jointly, the top ten make up approximately 9.8% of the sample. The sequencing sample was made of PBMCs. The receptor source for this set is a man younger than 30 in good health and CMV-seropositive.

This clone occurred once. The chain couples TRBV10-3 to TRBJ2-2; TRBD1 aligns across 7 bases. J was trimmed by 2 bases and V by 2 bases; bases with no gene match: 11. CDR1 ENHRY and CDR2 SYGVKD come from the germline V gene. The CDR3 runs 18 residues. This chain's CDR3 is CAISEGVRGTLNTGELFF. As DNA, the CDR3 is TGTGCCATCAGTGAGGGGGTCAGGGGGACGTTAAACACCGGGGAGCTGTTTTTT.

The V call is TRBV11-2, the J call TRBJ1-3; D uncertain. The CDR3 length is 14 residues. Germline values: CDR1 SGHAT, CDR2 FQNNGV. The V end was cut by 5 bases, the J end by 0 bases, with 8 bases between. This CDR3 reads CASSAGSSGNTIYF. CDR3 in DNA: TGTGCCAGCAGCGCCGGGAGCTCTGGAAACACCATATATTTT.

The chain is built from TRBV19 and TRBJ1-2; the D gene is possibly TRBD1 (5 bases). V was clipped by 1 base and J by 4 bases, with 10 bases between them. Germline V gene lookup returns CDR1 LNHDA and CDR2 SQIVND (reference sequence). The CDR3 runs 14 residues. The CDR3 protein is CASSIGAGRYGYTF. DNA of the CDR3: TGTGCCAGTAGTATAGGGGCAGGGCGCTATGGCTACACCTTC.

This clone appeared once. This rearrangement joins TRBV28 to TRBJ1-1; tentatively, D is TRBD1 (6 bases). The CDR3 has 15 residues. CDR1 is MDHEN, CDR2 SYDVKM, per germline. Trimming took off 3 bases at V and 0 bases at J, with 11 bases between the two ends. CDR3 protein: CASSFSTGLNTEAFF. CDR3 nucleotide sequence: TGTGCCAGCAGTTTTTCGACAGGATTGAACACTGAAGCTTTCTTT. The full variable domain, its missing parts supplied by reference TRBV28 and TRBJ1-1, is DVKVTQSSRYLVKRTGEKVFLECVQDMDHENMFWYRQDPGLGLRLIYFSYDVKMKEKGDIPEGYSVSREKKERFSLILESASTNQTSMYLCASSFSTGLNTEAFFGQGTRLTVV.

In this sample, this clone turned up once. V and J are TRBV19 and TRBJ1-5; the match to TRBD1 covers 10 bases. V lost 10 bases, J lost 6 bases, and 18 bases stayed unmatched. CDR1 is LNHDA, CDR2 SQIVND, per germline (reference sequence). This CDR3 region has 17 residues. In nucleotides, the CDR3 is TGTGCCACCGGGTTTGGGACAGGGGTGGGGCAGGGTCAGCCCCAGCATTTT. Translation gives CATGFGTGVGQGQPQHF.

The chain joins TRBV19 to TRBJ1-3; the match to TRBD1 covers 7 bases. Germline lookup yields CDR1 LNHDA and CDR2 SQIVND (reference sequence). The CDR3 is 16 amino acids. V shed 6 bases and J 2 bases; nucleotides not matched to a gene: 10. CDR3 protein: CASRTGLDRAGNTIYF. The CDR3 DNA reads as TGTGCCAGTAGGACAGGGTTGGATAGGGCTGGAAACACCATATATTTT. Using reference TRBV19 and TRBJ1-3 for the parts outside the CDR3, the full variable domain is DGGITQSPKYLFRKEGQNVTLSCEQNLNHDAMYWYRQDPGQGLRLIYYSQIVNDFQKGDIAEGYSVSREKKESFPLTVTSAQKNPTAFYLCASRTGLDRAGNTIYFGEGSWLTVV.

A note on this clone: Distinct nucleotide sequences in the sample also encode this CDR3. The V gene is TRBV30, the J gene TRBJ2-3, with D possibly being TRBD2 (6 bases). V lost 4 bases and J 3 bases, leaving 8 bases between the germline ends. Germline lookup yields CDR1 GTSNPN and CDR2 SVGIG (reference sequence). The length of the CDR3 is 12 residues. CDR3 nucleotide sequence: TGTGCCTGGACCGGAGGGACAGATACGCAGTATTTT. This translates into CAWTGGTDTQYF.

V usage is TRBV13 and J usage is TRBJ1-1; D is uncertain. V was trimmed by 3 bases and J by 7 bases, leaving 12 bases between them. The CDR3 has 13 residues. Per germline, CDR1 PRHDT and CDR2 FYEKMQ (reference sequence). The DNA for the CDR3 is TGTGCCAGCAGCTTGGTTAGAGGAAATGAAGCTTTCTTT. Translated, it gives CASSLVRGNEAFF.

This rearrangement joins TRBV7-6 to TRBJ1-4; 7 bases match TRBD1. J gave up 0 bases and V 5 bases, and 9 bases lay outside the gene matches. This CDR3 is 17 amino acids long. From germline, CDR1 is SGHVS and CDR2 FNYEAQ. The CDR3 bases are TGTGCCAGCAGCCCTGGGGCGACAGGGTCAACTAATGAAAAACTGTTTTTT. This sequence encodes CASSPGATGSTNEKLFF.

The chain couples TRBV6-1 to TRBJ1-2; D gene ambiguous. CDR3 length equals 13 residues. Germline V gene lookup returns CDR1 MNHNS and CDR2 SASEGT. Between the trimmed V and J ends, which lost 4 bases and 0 bases, there was a span of 6 bases. This CDR3 is CASSGGANYGYTF. DNA of the CDR3: TGTGCCAGCAGTGGCGGAGCTAACTATGGCTACACCTTC.

The CDR3 DNA follows: TGTGCCAGCAGTCCCACGACAGGGACCCAAGAGACCCAGTACTTC. It is translated as CASSPTTGTQETQYF. The rearrangement links TRBV6-5 to TRBJ2-5; 7 bases align to TRBD1. Per germline, CDR1 MNHEY and CDR2 SVGAGI. This CDR3 contains 15 residues. The trim removed 5 bases at V and 1 base at J, leaving 7 bases unmatched.

This clone was detected only once. This sequence joins TRBV7-3 and TRBJ2-2, with unresolved D. Per the germline V gene, CDR1 is SGHTA and CDR2 is FQGTGA. Trimming left V 5 bases short and J 1 base short, with 8 bases between. CDR3 length: 14 residues. The CDR3 loop reads CASSLQRNTGELFF. The CDR3, as DNA: TGTGCCAGCAGCCTACAGAGGAACACCGGGGAGCTGTTTTTT.

The chain has TRBV5-4 and TRBJ2-3; a possible D gene is TRBD2 (5 bases). V lost 4 bases and J lost 2, with 11 bases in between. Germline V gene sequence: CDR1 SGHNT, CDR2 YYREEE (reference sequence). The CDR3 is made up of 14 amino acids. CDR3 loop: CASSPSGDTDTQYF. The CDR3 DNA reads as TGTGCCAGCAGCCCTTCCGGGGACACAGATACGCAGTATTTT.

This clone appeared once. The chain joins TRBV2 to TRBJ2-5; 8 bases are a match to TRBD1. Germline V gene data show CDR1 as SNHLY and CDR2 as FYNNEI. The V gene end was trimmed by 5 bases and the J gene end by 5 bases; junction bases not matched to a gene: 13. The CDR3 covers 16 residues. The DNA for the CDR3 is TGTGCCAGCAGTCGATCTCGACAGGGGATAGGGGAGACCCAGTACTTC. Protein sequence: CASSRSRQGIGETQYF.

V usage is TRBV6-1 and J usage is TRBJ2-7; D remains unclear. The CDR3 runs to 10 residues. Trimming cost V 6 bases and J 6 bases, with 6 bases left between them. From germline, CDR1 is MNHNS and CDR2 SASEGT. CDR3 nucleotide sequence: TGTGCCAGCAGGTTCCGCGAGCAGTACTTC. Amino acid sequence: CASRFREQYF.

V and J are TRBV27 and TRBJ2-7; 11 bases are a match to TRBD2. Trimming removed 10 bases from V and 0 bases from J; junction bases left unmatched: 5. The CDR3 length is 14 residues. The germline CDR1 and CDR2 sequences are MNHEY and SMNVEV (reference sequence). The CDR3 region is CATHGTSGSYEQYF. The CDR3, as DNA: TGTGCCACCCACGGGACTAGCGGCTCCTACGAGCAGTACTTC.

The rearrangement joins TRBV11-2 to TRBJ1-1; 8 bases map to TRBD1. CDR3 length equals 14 residues. The V segment lost 5 bases and the J segment 5 bases; nucleotides outside the gene matches: 7. The V gene's germline CDR1 is SGHAT and CDR2 FQNNGV. CDR3 bases: TGTGCCAGCAGCCGTGACAGGGGATGGACTGAAGCTTTCTTT. The encoded protein is CASSRDRGWTEAFF.

This clone appeared a few times. V usage is TRBV4-1 and J usage is TRBJ2-7; perhaps TRBD2 as D (5 bases). The germline CDR1 and CDR2 sequences are MGHRA and YSYEKL. This CDR3 contains 16 residues. V was cut by 4 bases and J by 5 bases, with 21 bases left in between. The CDR3 spells CASSRAGLVRVDEQYF. CDR3 nucleotide sequence: TGCGCCAGCAGCCGCGCGGGCCTAGTGAGGGTCGACGAGCAGTACTTC.

Notes on this clone: Since the CDR3 does not end with the conserved phenylalanine or tryptophan, this likely comes from a read error. The chain couples TRBV4-1 to TRBJ1-6; the D is unclear. CDR1 is MGHRA, CDR2 YSYEKL, per germline. V was shortened by 1 base and J by 10 bases, with 14 bases between the two germline ends. The CDR3 spans 15 residues. CDR3 sequence (DNA): TGCGCCAGCAGCCAAGTCGCGGATCCCGAGTCACCCCTCCACCTT. Translating gives CASSQVADPESPLHL.

The V call is TRBV6-4, the J call TRBJ2-3; TRBD2 aligns across 7 bases. Germline V gives CDR1 MRHNA, CDR2 SNTAGT. The CDR3 has 15 amino acids. The ends lost 0 bases at V and 4 bases at J; junction bases unmatched: 4. The CDR3 DNA follows: TGTGCCAGCAGTGACTCCGTGGGGGGGGCAGATACGCAGTATTTT. This translates into CASSDSVGGADTQYF.

The chain is built from TRBV2 and TRBJ2-5; 9 nucleotides agree with TRBD1. V trimming: 7 bases; J trimming: 6 bases; junction bases outside the gene matches: 6. This CDR3 has 13 residues. From germline, CDR1 is SNHLY and CDR2 FYNNEI. In nucleotides, the CDR3 is TGTGCCAGCACCGGGACAGGGTCAAAGACCCAGTACTTC. Its translation is CASTGTGSKTQYF.

The chain links TRBV25-1 to TRBJ2-2; D is uncertain. V lost 7 bases and J lost 4, with 4 bases in between. This CDR3 has 11 amino acids. The germline gives CDR1 MGHDK, CDR2 SYGVNS. The CDR3 coding sequence is TGTGCCAGCACCAGCACCGGGGAGCTGTTTTTT. This encodes CASTSTGELFF.